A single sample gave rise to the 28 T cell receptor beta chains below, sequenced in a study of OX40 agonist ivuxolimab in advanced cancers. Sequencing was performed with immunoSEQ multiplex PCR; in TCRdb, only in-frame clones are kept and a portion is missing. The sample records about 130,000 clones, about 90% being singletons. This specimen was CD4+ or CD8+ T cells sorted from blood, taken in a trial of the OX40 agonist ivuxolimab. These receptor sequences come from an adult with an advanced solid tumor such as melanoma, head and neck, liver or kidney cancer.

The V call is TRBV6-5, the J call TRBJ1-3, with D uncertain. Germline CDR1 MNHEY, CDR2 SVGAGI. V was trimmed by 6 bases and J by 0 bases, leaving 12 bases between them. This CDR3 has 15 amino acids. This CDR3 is CASRASGSSGNTIYF. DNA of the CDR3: TGTGCCAGCAGAGCTTCTGGGTCCTCTGGAAACACCATATATTTT.

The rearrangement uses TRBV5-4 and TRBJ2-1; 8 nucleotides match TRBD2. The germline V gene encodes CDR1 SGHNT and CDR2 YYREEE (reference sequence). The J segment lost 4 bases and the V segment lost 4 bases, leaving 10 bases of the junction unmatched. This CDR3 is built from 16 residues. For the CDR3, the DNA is TGTGCCAGCAGCCCGGGGGCGGGAGGTGGGTACAATGAGCAGTTCTTC. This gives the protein CASSPGAGGGYNEQFF.

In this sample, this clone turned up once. The CDR3 sequence: CASSGGEGVGGYTF. The CDR3 region has the DNA TGTGCCAGCAGCGGGGGCGAGGGCGTGGGTGGCTACACCTTC. The chain carries TRBV7-2 and TRBJ1-2; D is possibly TRBD1 (6 bases). V shed 5 bases and J shed 7 bases, with 17 bases lying between them. Germline lookup yields CDR1 SGHTA and CDR2 FQGNSA. This CDR3 contains 14 residues.

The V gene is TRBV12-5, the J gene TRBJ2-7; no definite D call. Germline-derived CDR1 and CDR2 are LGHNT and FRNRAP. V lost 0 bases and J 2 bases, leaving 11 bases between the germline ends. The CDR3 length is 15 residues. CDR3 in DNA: TGTGCTAGTGGTTTGGTAGGTACACCACCCTACGAGCAGTACTTC. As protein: CASGLVGTPPYEQYF.

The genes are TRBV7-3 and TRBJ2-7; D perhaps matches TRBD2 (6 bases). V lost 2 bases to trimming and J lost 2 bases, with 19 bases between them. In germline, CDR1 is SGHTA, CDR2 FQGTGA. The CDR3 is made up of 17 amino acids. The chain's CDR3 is CASSLGTSLVMPYEQYF. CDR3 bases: TGTGCCAGCAGCTTAGGTACTAGCCTCGTAATGCCCTACGAGCAGTACTTC.

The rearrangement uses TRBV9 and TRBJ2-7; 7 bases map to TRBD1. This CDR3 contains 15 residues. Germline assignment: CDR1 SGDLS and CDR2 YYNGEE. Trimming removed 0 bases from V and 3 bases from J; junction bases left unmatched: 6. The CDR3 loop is CASSVGGGRDYEQYF. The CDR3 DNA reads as TGTGCCAGCAGCGTAGGAGGGGGCAGGGACTACGAGCAGTACTTC.

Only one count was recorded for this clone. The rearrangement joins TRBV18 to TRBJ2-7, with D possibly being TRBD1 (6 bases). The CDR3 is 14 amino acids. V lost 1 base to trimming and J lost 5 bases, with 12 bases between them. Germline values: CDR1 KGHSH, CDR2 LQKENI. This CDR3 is CASSPQDRLHEQYF. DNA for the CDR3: TGTGCCAGCTCACCACAAGACAGGCTCCACGAGCAGTACTTC. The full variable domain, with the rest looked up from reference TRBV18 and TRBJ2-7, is NAGVMQNPRHLVRRRGQEARLRCSPMKGHSHVYWYRQLPEEGLKFMVYLQKENIIDESGMPKERFSAEFPKEGPSILRIQQVVRGDSAAYFCASSPQDRLHEQYFGPGTRLTVT.

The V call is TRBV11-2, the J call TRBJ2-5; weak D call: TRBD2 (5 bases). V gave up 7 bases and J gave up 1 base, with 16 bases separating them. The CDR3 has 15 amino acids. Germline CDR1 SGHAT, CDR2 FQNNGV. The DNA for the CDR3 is TGTGCCAGCACCCCTAGCCGTCTGGGCCAAGAGACCCAGTACTTC. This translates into CASTPSRLGQETQYF. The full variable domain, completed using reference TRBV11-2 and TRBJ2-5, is EAGVAQSPRYKIIEKRQSVAFWCNPISGHATLYWYQQILGQGPKLLIQFQNNGVVDDSQLPKDRFSAERLKGVDSTLKIQPAKLEDSAVYLCASTPSRLGQETQYFGPGTRLLVL.

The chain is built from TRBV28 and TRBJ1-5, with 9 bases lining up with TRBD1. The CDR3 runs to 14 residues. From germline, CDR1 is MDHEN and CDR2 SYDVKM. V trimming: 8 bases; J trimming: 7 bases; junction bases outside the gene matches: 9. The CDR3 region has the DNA TGTGCCAGCGGGCAGACAGGGGGAGGGCAGCCCCAGCATTTT. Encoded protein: CASGQTGGGQPQHF.

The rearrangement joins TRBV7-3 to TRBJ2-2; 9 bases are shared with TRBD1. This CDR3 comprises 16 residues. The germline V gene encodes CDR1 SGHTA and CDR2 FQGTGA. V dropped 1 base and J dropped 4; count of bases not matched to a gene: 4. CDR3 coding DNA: TGTGCCAGCAGCTTAAAGGGACAGGGAGGCACCGGGGAGCTGTTTTTT. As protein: CASSLKGQGGTGELFF.

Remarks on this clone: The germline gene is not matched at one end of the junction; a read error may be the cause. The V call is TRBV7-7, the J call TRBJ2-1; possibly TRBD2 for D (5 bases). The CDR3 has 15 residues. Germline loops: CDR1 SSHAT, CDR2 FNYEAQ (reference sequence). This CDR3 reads CASSPIEAGRREQFF. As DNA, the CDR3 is TGTGCTAGCAGCCCGATCGAGGCTGGGCGGAGGGAGCAGTTCTTC.

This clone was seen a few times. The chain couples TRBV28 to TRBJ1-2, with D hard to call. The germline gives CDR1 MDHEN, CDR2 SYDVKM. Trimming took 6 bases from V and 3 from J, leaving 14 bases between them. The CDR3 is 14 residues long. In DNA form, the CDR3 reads TGTGCCAGCAGACCCCGGGAGGCTCACTATGGCTACACCTTC. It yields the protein CASRPREAHYGYTF.

The DNA of the CDR3 is TGTGCCAGCAGCCGGGAGATTAGCAATCAGCCCCAGCATTTT. Its translation: CASSREISNQPQHF. The rearrangement joins TRBV4-2 to TRBJ1-5; D unclear. Trimming took 4 bases from V and 0 from J, leaving 7 bases between them. The CDR3 spans 14 residues. Germline V gene sequence: CDR1 LGHNA, CDR2 YNFKEQ.

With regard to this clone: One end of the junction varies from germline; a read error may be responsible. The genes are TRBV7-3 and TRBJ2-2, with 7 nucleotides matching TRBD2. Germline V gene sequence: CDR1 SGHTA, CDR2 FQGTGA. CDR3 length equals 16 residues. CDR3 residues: CASNLEASGNTGELFF. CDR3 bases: TGTGCCAGCAACTTAGAGGCTAGCGGGAACACCGGGGAGCTGTTTTTT.

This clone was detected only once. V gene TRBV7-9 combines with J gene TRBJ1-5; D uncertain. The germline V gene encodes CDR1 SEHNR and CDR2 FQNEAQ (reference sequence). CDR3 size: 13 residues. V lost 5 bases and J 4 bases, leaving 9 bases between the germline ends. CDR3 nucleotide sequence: TGTGCCAGCAGCCACAAGGAGAATCAGCCCCAGCATTTT. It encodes CASSHKENQPQHF.

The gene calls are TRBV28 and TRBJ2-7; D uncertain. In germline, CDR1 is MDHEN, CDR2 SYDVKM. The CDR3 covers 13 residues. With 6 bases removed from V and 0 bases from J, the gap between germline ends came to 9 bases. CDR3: CASSSLSSYEQYF. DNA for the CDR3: TGTGCCAGCAGCTCCCTTAGCTCCTACGAGCAGTACTTC.

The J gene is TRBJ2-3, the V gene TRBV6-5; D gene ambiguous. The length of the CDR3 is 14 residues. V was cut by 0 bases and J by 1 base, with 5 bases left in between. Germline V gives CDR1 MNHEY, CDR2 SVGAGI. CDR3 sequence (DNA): TGTGCCAGCAGTTACTCGTTCGGCACAGATACGCAGTATTTT. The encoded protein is CASSYSFGTDTQYF.

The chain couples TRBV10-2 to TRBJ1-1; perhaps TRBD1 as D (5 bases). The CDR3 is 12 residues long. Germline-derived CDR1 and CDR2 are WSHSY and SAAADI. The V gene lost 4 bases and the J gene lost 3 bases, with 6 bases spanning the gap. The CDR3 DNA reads TGCGCCAGCAGTGCGGGGGACACTGAAGCTTTCTTT. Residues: CASSAGDTEAFF.

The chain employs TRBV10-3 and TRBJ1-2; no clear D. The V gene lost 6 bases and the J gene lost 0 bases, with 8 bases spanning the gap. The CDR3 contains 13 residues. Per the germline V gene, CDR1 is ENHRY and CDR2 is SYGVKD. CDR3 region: CAIREVTNYGYTF. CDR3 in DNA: TGTGCCATCAGGGAAGTCACTAACTATGGCTACACCTTC.

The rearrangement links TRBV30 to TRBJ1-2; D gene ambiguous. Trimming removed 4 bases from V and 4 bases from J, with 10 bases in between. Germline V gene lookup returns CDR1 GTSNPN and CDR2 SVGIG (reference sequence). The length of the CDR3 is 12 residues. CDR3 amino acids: CAWNPGSYGYTF. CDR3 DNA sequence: TGTGCCTGGAACCCCGGCAGCTATGGCTACACCTTC.

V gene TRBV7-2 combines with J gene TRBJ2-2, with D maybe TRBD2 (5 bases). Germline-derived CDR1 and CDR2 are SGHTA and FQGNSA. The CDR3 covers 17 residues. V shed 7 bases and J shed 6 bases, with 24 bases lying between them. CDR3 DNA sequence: TGTGCCAGCACCCGACTCGCGTCGGGCCTGAGGGCCGGGGAGCTGTTTTTT. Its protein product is CASTRLASGLRAGELFF.

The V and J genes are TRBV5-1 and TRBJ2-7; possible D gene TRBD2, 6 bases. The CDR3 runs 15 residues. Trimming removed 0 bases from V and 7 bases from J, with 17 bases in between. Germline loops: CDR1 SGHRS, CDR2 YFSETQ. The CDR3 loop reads CASSLELGTPGEQYF. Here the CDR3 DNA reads TGCGCCAGCAGCTTGGAGCTAGGGACTCCAGGGGAGCAGTACTTC.

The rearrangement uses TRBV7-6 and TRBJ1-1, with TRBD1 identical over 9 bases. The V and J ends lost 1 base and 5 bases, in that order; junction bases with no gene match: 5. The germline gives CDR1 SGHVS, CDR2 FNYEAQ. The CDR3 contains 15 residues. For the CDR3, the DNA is TGTGCCAGCAGCTTAGGGGGGACAGGGAGGACTGAAGCTTTCTTT. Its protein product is CASSLGGTGRTEAFF.

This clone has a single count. The CDR3 DNA reads as TGTGCCTGGAGTGTAAGTGTGGGGGAAGCTTTCTTT. Protein product: CAWSVSVGEAFF. The chain couples TRBV30 to TRBJ1-1; D unresolved. CDR3 length equals 12 residues. V lost 0 bases and J lost 8, with 10 bases in between. Germline V lookup: CDR1 GTSNPN, CDR2 SVGIG (reference sequence).

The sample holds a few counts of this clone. The chain's CDR3 is CAWSVGDHQPQHF. In nucleotides, the CDR3 is TGTGCCTGGAGTGTTGGGGACCATCAGCCCCAGCATTTT. The rearrangement joins TRBV30 to TRBJ1-5; D is possibly TRBD1 (5 bases). The CDR3 is made up of 13 amino acids. The germline V gene has CDR1 GTSNPN and CDR2 SVGIG (reference sequence). Trimming removed 0 bases at V and 5 bases at J, with 8 bases between.

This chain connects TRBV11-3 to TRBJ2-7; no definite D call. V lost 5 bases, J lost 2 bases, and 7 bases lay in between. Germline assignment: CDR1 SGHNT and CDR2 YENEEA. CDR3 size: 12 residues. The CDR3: CASSPGPYEQYF. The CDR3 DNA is TGTGCCAGCAGCCCGGGCCCCTACGAGCAGTACTTC.

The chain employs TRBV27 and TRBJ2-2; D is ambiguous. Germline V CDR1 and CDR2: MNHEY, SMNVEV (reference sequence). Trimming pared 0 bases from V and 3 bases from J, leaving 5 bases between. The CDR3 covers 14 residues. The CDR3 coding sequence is TGTGCCAGCAGTTTATCAGGGTACACCGGGGAGCTGTTTTTT. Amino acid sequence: CASSLSGYTGELFF.

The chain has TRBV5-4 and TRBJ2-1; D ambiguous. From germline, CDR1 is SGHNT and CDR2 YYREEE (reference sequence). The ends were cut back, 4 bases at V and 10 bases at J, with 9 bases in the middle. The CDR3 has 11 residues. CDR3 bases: TGTGCCAGCAGCAGGACCGCGGAGCAGTTCTTC. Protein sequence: CASSRTAEQFF. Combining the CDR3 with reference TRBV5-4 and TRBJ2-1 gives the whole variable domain ETGVTQSPTHLIKTRGQQVTLRCSSQSGHNTVSWYQQALGQGPQFIFQYYREEENGRGNFPPRFSGLQFPNYSSELNVNALELDDSALYLCASSRTAEQFFGPGTRLTVL.